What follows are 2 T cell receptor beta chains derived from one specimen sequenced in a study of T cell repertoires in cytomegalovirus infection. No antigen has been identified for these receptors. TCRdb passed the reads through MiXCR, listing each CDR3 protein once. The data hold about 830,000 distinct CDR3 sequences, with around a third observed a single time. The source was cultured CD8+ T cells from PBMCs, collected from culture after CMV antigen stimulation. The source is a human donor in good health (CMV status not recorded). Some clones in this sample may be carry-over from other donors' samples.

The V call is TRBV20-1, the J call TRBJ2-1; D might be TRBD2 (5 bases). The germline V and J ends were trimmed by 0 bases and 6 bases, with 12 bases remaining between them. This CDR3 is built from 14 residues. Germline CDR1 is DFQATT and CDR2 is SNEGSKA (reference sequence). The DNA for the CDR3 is TGCAGTGCTAGAGATGCGAGGGCCTCCAATGAGCAGTTCTTC. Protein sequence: CSARDARASNEQFF.

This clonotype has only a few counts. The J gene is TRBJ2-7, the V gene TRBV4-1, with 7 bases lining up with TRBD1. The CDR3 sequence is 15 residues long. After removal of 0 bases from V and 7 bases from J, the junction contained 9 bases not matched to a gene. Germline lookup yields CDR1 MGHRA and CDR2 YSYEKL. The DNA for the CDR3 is TGCGCCAGCAGCCAAGATATAGGGGGCAGCGGAGAGCAGTACTTC. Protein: CASSQDIGGSGEQYF.